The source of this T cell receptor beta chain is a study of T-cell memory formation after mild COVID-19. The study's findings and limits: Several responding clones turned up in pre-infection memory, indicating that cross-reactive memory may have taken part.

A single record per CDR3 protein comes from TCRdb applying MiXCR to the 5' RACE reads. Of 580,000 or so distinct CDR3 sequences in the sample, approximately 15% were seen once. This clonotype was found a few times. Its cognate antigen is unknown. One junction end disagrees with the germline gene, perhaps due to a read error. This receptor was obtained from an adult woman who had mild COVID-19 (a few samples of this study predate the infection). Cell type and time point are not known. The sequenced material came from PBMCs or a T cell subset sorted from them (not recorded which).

CDR3 residues: CAWPRAGLF. In nucleotides, the CDR3 is TGTGCCTGGCCCAGGGCAGGGTTATTT. The rearrangement joins TRBV30 to TRBJ1-1, with a weak D call TRBD1 (5 bases). The CDR3 totals 9 residues. From germline, CDR1 is GTSNPN and CDR2 SVGIG (reference sequence).